One sample yielded the 20 T cell receptor beta chains listed below, sequenced in a study of blood T cell repertoires in COVID-19. TCRdb's table, derived via immunoSEQ multiplex PCR, lists solely in-frame clones and lacks some. The sample carries roughly 330,000 clones, 87% recorded once. Sequencing input: PBMCs or T cells enriched from blood (not recorded which). The receptors come from a woman in her 30s who had recovered from COVID-19.

This chain joins TRBV7-9 and TRBJ2-2; D possibly corresponds to TRBD1 (5 bases). Germline CDR1 is SEHNR and CDR2 is FQNEAQ (reference sequence). This CDR3 region has 16 residues. V lost 7 bases, J lost 0 bases, and 15 bases lay in between. CDR3 amino acids: CASTPLGAANTGELFF. In DNA form, the CDR3 reads TGTGCCAGCACCCCATTAGGGGCAGCGAACACCGGGGAGCTGTTTTTT.

The chain joins TRBV5-1 to TRBJ1-5, with D possibly TRBD1 on 5 matching bases. Trimming stripped 1 base from V and 7 bases from J, with 9 bases between. The CDR3 runs 13 residues. The germline V gene has CDR1 SGHRS and CDR2 YFSETQ. The CDR3 bases are TGCGCCAGCAGCTTGCAGGGCCTACAGCCCCAGCATTTT. It encodes CASSLQGLQPQHF.

The chain carries TRBV27 and TRBJ1-6, with TRBD1 identical over 7 bases. Germline V gene sequence: CDR1 MNHEY, CDR2 SMNVEV (reference sequence). This CDR3 region has 15 residues. J gave up 7 bases and V 7 bases, and 10 bases lay outside the gene matches. Here the CDR3 reads CASTKRQGRNSPLHF. For the CDR3, the DNA is TGTGCCAGCACCAAAAGACAGGGAAGGAATTCACCCCTCCACTTT.

The J gene is TRBJ1-2, the V gene TRBV18; D gene unclear. Germline V gene sequence: CDR1 KGHSH, CDR2 LQKENI. CDR3 length: 14 residues. The ends were cut back, 2 bases at V and 2 bases at J, with 9 bases in the middle. CDR3 bases: TGTGCCAGCTCACCATCGGTTTTAAACTATGGCTACACCTTC. This sequence encodes CASSPSVLNYGYTF.

This clone has only one observation. J is TRBJ2-7 and V is TRBV3-1 (or the pseudogene TRBV3-2); D perhaps matches TRBD2 (5 bases). The CDR3 consists of 15 residues. The germline V gene has CDR1 LGHDT and CDR2 YNNKEL (reference sequence). The V gene lost 4 bases and the J gene lost 6 bases, with 19 bases spanning the gap. As DNA, the CDR3 is TGTGCCAGCAGCCCTCTTGTGGGGAGCCCGAGCGAGCAGTACTTC. It encodes CASSPLVGSPSEQYF.

V is TRBV30 and J is TRBJ1-5, with D perhaps TRBD1 (5 bases). Trimming shortened V by 1 base and J by 4 bases, and 11 bases separated the two germline ends. Germline assignment: CDR1 GTSNPN and CDR2 SVGIG (reference sequence). The CDR3 sequence is 14 residues long. In DNA, the CDR3 is TGTGCCTGGAGTGGGCGGAAGGGGAATCAGCCCCAGCATTTT. Amino acids: CAWSGRKGNQPQHF.

V is TRBV7-2 and J is TRBJ2-2; 10 bases are a match to TRBD2. The length of the CDR3 is 15 residues. The ends lost 6 bases at V and 7 bases at J; junction bases unmatched: 8. Germline CDR1 reads SGHTA; CDR2 reads FQGNSA. In nucleotides, the CDR3 is TGTGCCAGCAGAGCGGGGGGGCAAGTAGACGGGGAGCTGTTTTTT. It yields the protein CASRAGGQVDGELFF.

The V gene is TRBV23-1, the J gene TRBJ2-2, with TRBD2 matching 8 bases. TRBV23-1 belongs to the ORF category, with a function that is uncertain. The CDR3 is made up of 14 amino acids. V shed 7 bases, J shed 7 bases, and the junction held 8 bases outside the gene matches. CDR3 sequence: CASIRLARGGELFF. The CDR3 nucleotides are TGCGCCAGCATTCGACTAGCGCGGGGCGGGGAGCTGTTTTTT.

This chain joins TRBV29-1 and TRBJ2-4, with 7 bases fitting TRBD2. V lost 3 bases, J lost 9 bases, and 8 bases stayed unmatched. In germline, CDR1 is SQVTM, CDR2 ANQGSEA. The CDR3 is 13 amino acids. The CDR3 DNA sequence: TGCAGCGTTGACCCCGGCAGGGAGGGCATTCAGTACTTC. It encodes CSVDPGREGIQYF.

V usage is TRBV6-4 and J usage is TRBJ2-2; maybe TRBD1 (6 bases). This CDR3 has 14 amino acids. Germline loops: CDR1 MRHNA, CDR2 SNTAGT. Trimming stripped 6 bases from V and 2 bases from J, with 10 bases between. The CDR3 DNA follows: TGTGCCAGCAGGCGGACAGTCAACACCGGGGAGCTGTTTTTT. Translating gives CASRRTVNTGELFF.

V is TRBV5-1 and J is TRBJ1-3, with unresolved D. The CDR3 extends over 15 amino acids. V was pared by 6 bases and J by 3 bases, with 16 bases between. The germline CDR1 and CDR2 sequences are SGHRS and YFSETQ. The CDR3 sequence: CASTYSREGGNTIYF. For the CDR3, the DNA is TGCGCCAGCACCTACTCCCGGGAGGGTGGAAACACCATATATTTT.

CDR3 protein: CASSSTRGLEAFF. Written as DNA, the CDR3 is TGTGCCAGCAGCTCCACCCGCGGGTTAGAAGCTTTCTTT. The V gene is TRBV7-8, the J gene TRBJ1-1; D unresolved. This CDR3 comprises 13 residues. CDR1 is SGHVS, CDR2 FQNEAQ, per germline. Deletions cut 4 bases from V and 8 bases from J, with 14 bases between. The full variable domain, rest sourced from reference TRBV7-8 and TRBJ1-1, is GAGVSQSPRYKVAKRGQDVALRCDPISGHVSLFWYQQALGQGPEFLTYFQNEAQLDKSGLPSDRFFAERPEGSVSTLKIQRTQQEDSAVYLCASSSTRGLEAFFGQGTRLTVV.

There are a few counts of this clone. The V gene is TRBV6-6, the J gene TRBJ1-1; 7 bases line up with TRBD1. This CDR3 has 15 residues. Per the germline V gene, CDR1 is MNHNY and CDR2 is SVGAGI (reference sequence). J was trimmed by 0 bases and V by 0 bases; bases with no gene match: 1. Here the CDR3 DNA reads TGTGCCAGCAGTTACTCCAGGGGGATGAACACTGAAGCTTTCTTT. Protein: CASSYSRGMNTEAFF.

This clone was detected once. The chain carries TRBV5-4 and TRBJ1-2; 7 bases match TRBD1. This CDR3 has 14 amino acids. Germline-derived CDR1 and CDR2 are SGHNT and YYREEE (reference sequence). The ends lost 4 bases at V and 4 bases at J; junction bases unmatched: 7. The CDR3 reads CASSQGQGGYGYTF. The CDR3 bases are TGTGCCAGCAGCCAAGGCCAGGGGGGCTATGGCTACACCTTC.

This chain connects TRBV19 to TRBJ2-7; TRBD1 is a possible D gene (6 bases). Germline V gives CDR1 LNHDA, CDR2 SQIVND (reference sequence). CDR3 size: 14 residues. V lost 6 bases and J lost 3, with 15 bases in between. CDR3 nucleotides: TGTGCCAGTAGACCCTCAGGGGCCGTCTACGAGCAGTACTTC. Protein: CASRPSGAVYEQYF.

The chain has TRBV5-1 and TRBJ2-2; TRBD2 might be the D (6 bases). The CDR3 loop spans 15 amino acids. The V gene lost 4 bases and the J gene lost 7 bases, with 17 bases spanning the gap. Germline V lookup: CDR1 SGHRS, CDR2 YFSETQ. The CDR3 protein is CASSHAGLDNGELFF. In DNA form, the CDR3 reads TGCGCCAGCAGCCATGCGGGATTGGATAACGGGGAGCTGTTTTTT.

This sequence joins TRBV6-4 and TRBJ2-3; 11 nucleotides match TRBD2. CDR3 length equals 16 residues. Germline CDR1 and CDR2: MRHNA and SNTAGT. V was pared by 5 bases and J by 0 bases, with 4 bases of the junction left unmatched. The CDR3 sequence: CASSPTSGASTDTQYF. DNA for the CDR3: TGTGCCAGCAGTCCGACTAGCGGGGCAAGCACAGATACGCAGTATTTT.

This sequence joins TRBV3-1 (or the pseudogene TRBV3-2) and TRBJ1-3; 8 bases agree with TRBD1. Germline values: CDR1 LGHDT, CDR2 YNNKEL (reference sequence). J was trimmed by 4 bases and V by 7 bases; bases with no gene match: 3. This CDR3 has 13 amino acids. CDR3 sequence (DNA): TGTGCCAGCAAGCCAGGGGGCGGAAACACCATATATTTT. This codes for CASKPGGGNTIYF.

This chain links TRBV19 with TRBJ1-4, with D possibly TRBD1 on 5 matching bases. CDR3 length equals 14 residues. Per germline, CDR1 LNHDA and CDR2 SQIVND (reference sequence). Trimming took 5 bases from V and 7 from J, leaving 14 bases between them. CDR3 in amino acids: CASSVGATAEKLFF. The CDR3 region has the DNA TGTGCCAGTAGTGTTGGGGCCACCGCTGAAAAACTGTTTTTT.

The chain recombines TRBV7-9 with TRBJ1-2, with D possibly TRBD1 on 5 matching bases. From germline, CDR1 is SEHNR and CDR2 FQNEAQ (reference sequence). V shed 3 bases and J shed 5 bases, with 13 bases lying between them. The CDR3 runs 14 residues. CDR3 sequence: CASSFRQGKYGYTF. CDR3 DNA sequence: TGTGCCAGCAGCTTTCGGCAGGGAAAGTATGGCTACACCTTC.